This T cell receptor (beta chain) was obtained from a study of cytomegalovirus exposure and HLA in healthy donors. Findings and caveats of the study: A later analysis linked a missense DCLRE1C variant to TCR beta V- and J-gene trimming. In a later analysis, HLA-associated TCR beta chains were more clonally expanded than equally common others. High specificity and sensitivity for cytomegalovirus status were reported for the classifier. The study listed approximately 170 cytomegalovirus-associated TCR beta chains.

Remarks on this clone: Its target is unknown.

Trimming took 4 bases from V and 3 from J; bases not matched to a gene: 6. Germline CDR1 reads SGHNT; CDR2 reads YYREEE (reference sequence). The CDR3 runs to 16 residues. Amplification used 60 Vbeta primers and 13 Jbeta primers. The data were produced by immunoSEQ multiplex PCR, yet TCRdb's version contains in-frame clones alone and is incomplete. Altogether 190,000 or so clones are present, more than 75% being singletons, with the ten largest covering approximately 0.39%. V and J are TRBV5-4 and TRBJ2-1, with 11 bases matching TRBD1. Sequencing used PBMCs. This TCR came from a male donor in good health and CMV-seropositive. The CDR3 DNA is TGTGCCAGCAGCCCGGGACAGGGGGTAGGCTACAATGAGCAGTTCTTC. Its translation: CASSPGQGVGYNEQFF.